Each of the 17 T cell receptor beta chains below was sequenced from the same sample in a study of T-cell reconstitution after alpha-beta-depleted transplantation in children. Unique molecular identifiers tagged the TCRbeta library. MiXCR, applied by TCRdb to the PCR reads, yields one record per CDR3 protein. Among 500,000 to 600,000 distinct CDR3 sequences listed, around 27% were seen once. Material: PBMCs, obtained before TCRalphabeta/CD19-depleted stem cell transplant. All receptors derive from a boy younger than two with Wiskott-Aldrich syndrome, due to receive a stem cell transplant.

This chain joins TRBV5-1 and TRBJ1-2; 8 bases line up with TRBD1. This CDR3 spans 17 amino acids. Germline V gene lookup returns CDR1 SGHRS and CDR2 YFSETQ. Losses at the gene ends were 0 bases for V and 0 bases for J; bases not matched to a gene: 7. For the CDR3, the DNA is TGCGCCAGCAGCTTGGCCCGGACAGGGATATCTAACTATGGCTACACCTTC. Translated: CASSLARTGISNYGYTF.

This clonotype was seen more than once but under ten times. The chain carries TRBV5-1 and TRBJ1-2; D may be TRBD1 (6 bases). Trimming left V 3 bases short and J 3 bases short, with 15 bases between. The CDR3 is 15 residues long. Germline CDR1 reads SGHRS; CDR2 reads YFSETQ. The CDR3 coding sequence is TGCGCCAGCAGCTCCACCGGGACAAGAGACTATGGCTACACCTTC. Translation: CASSSTGTRDYGYTF.

The rearrangement links TRBV6-1 to TRBJ1-2; D may be TRBD1 (5 bases). V was trimmed by 1 base and J by 5 bases, leaving 11 bases between them. Germline values: CDR1 MNHNS, CDR2 SASEGT. This CDR3 has 14 residues. The CDR3 DNA sequence: TGTGCCAGCAGTGAAGGGGGCGGCGGGTATGGCTACACCTTC. Translating it yields CASSEGGGGYGYTF.

Here the CDR3 reads CASSPGTGGSNYGYTF. The CDR3 DNA follows: TGTGCCAGCAGTCCAGGGACAGGGGGATCTAACTATGGCTACACCTTC. The chain carries TRBV27 and TRBJ1-2; 11 bases line up with TRBD1. The CDR3 runs to 16 residues. J gave up 0 bases and V 5 bases, and 5 bases lay outside the gene matches. Germline values: CDR1 MNHEY, CDR2 SMNVEV (reference sequence).

This clonotype has more than one count but fewer than ten. The rearrangement links TRBV20-1 to TRBJ1-1, with D possibly TRBD1 on 5 matching bases. Germline V gene data show CDR1 as DFQATT and CDR2 as SNEGSKA (reference sequence). This CDR3 region has 13 residues. V lost 6 bases to trimming and J lost 0 bases, with 11 bases between them. The DNA of the CDR3 is TGCAGTGCCCCTGGGGGGGTGAACACTGAAGCTTTCTTT. This sequence encodes CSAPGGVNTEAFF.

The genes are TRBV29-1 and TRBJ1-1; D is unresolved. Germline CDR1 and CDR2: SQVTM and ANQGSEA. V gave up 4 bases and J gave up 6 bases, with 9 bases separating them. The CDR3 runs to 11 residues. Here the CDR3 reads CSVGARSEAFF. CDR3 bases: TGCAGCGTTGGGGCCAGGTCTGAAGCTTTCTTT.

For this clonotype: One junction end disagrees with the germline gene, perhaps due to a read error. The chain recombines TRBV30 with TRBJ1-2; D ambiguous. CDR3 length: 12 residues. In germline, CDR1 is GTSNPN, CDR2 SVGIG (reference sequence). This chain's CDR3 is CAWRGGSYGCTF. The DNA of the CDR3 is TGTGCCTGGCGAGGAGGGTCTTATGGCTGCACCTTC.

This clonotype came up a few times. This chain connects TRBV12-3 or TRBV12-4 to TRBJ1-5; a weak D match, TRBD1 (5 bases). With 6 bases removed from V and 8 bases from J, the gap between germline ends came to 20 bases. CDR3 size: 15 residues. For the CDR3, the DNA is TGTGCCAGCAGAGATTGGGACCGGGCAATGGAGCCCCAGCATTTT. This translates into CASRDWDRAMEPQHF.

The chain carries TRBV12-3 or TRBV12-4 and TRBJ2-7, with a weak D call TRBD1 (5 bases). The CDR3 covers 15 residues. V lost 6 bases and J 1 base, leaving 16 bases between the germline ends. CDR3 in DNA: TGTGCCAGCAGCTCAGGGTTAATGGGGTCCTACGAGCAGTACTTC. Its translation: CASSSGLMGSYEQYF.

The chain has TRBV20-1 and TRBJ2-7, with unresolved D. The germline gives CDR1 DFQATT, CDR2 SNEGSKA (reference sequence). The CDR3 has 12 residues. V lost 0 bases and J lost 2, with 5 bases in between. The CDR3 DNA sequence: TGCAGTGCTAGAGAGAGAGCCTACGAGCAGTACTTC. Its protein product is CSARERAYEQYF.

This clonotype was seen a few times. The chain is built from TRBV20-1 and TRBJ2-2, with TRBD2 identical over 11 bases. Germline V CDR1 and CDR2: DFQATT, SNEGSKA (reference sequence). J gave up 6 bases and V 3 bases, and 9 bases lay outside the gene matches. CDR3 length: 16 residues. Here the CDR3 reads CSARLSGRALSGELFF. DNA of the CDR3: TGCAGTGCTAGGCTTAGCGGGAGGGCCTTATCCGGGGAGCTGTTTTTT.

J is TRBJ2-3 and V is TRBV5-1, with 11 bases fitting TRBD2. Germline V gives CDR1 SGHRS, CDR2 YFSETQ. There are 14 residues in the CDR3. V dropped 5 bases and J dropped 4; count of bases not matched to a gene: 3. The CDR3, as DNA: TGCGCCAGCAGGACTAGCGGGGCTCCAGATACGCAGTATTTT. It translates to CASRTSGAPDTQYF.

This clonotype was detected only a few times. The chain joins TRBV3-1 to TRBJ2-1; 7 nucleotides align to TRBD1. Germline CDR1 is LGHDT and CDR2 is YNNKEL (reference sequence). The trim removed 1 base at V and 3 bases at J, leaving 9 bases unmatched. The CDR3 sequence is 17 residues long. The CDR3 here is CASSQVFRDRSYNEQFF. Written as DNA, the CDR3 is TGTGCCAGCAGCCAAGTGTTTCGGGACAGAAGCTACAATGAGCAGTTCTTC.

A few counts support this clonotype. V gene TRBV24-1 combines with J gene TRBJ2-1, with D perhaps matching TRBD2 (6 bases). The CDR3 runs to 15 residues. V was clipped by 3 bases and J by 10 bases, with 18 bases between them. The germline V gene encodes CDR1 KGHDR and CDR2 SFDVKD. The CDR3 sequence is CATSDPGAIREEQFF. CDR3 bases: TGTGCCACCAGTGATCCGGGAGCTATTAGGGAGGAGCAGTTCTTC.

This chain connects TRBV6-1 to TRBJ2-6; no firm D call. This CDR3 contains 15 residues. V was clipped by 8 bases and J by 0 bases, with 11 bases between them. Germline loops: CDR1 MNHNS, CDR2 SASEGT. Here the CDR3 reads CASRLWGSGANVLTF. In DNA, the CDR3 is TGTGCCAGCCGGCTATGGGGCTCTGGGGCCAACGTCCTGACTTTC.

CDR3 sequence (DNA): TGTGCCAGCAGCTTAGCGGGACGCAGTTCGGAGCTGTTTTTT. Amino acids: CASSLAGRSSELFF. The genes are TRBV7-2 and TRBJ2-2, with D perhaps given as TRBD1 or TRBD2 (5 bases each). The V gene lost 0 bases and the J gene lost 10 bases, with 12 bases spanning the gap. This CDR3 is 14 amino acids long. Looked up from germline, CDR1 is SGHTA and CDR2 is FQGNSA.

In its sample, this clonotype was seen a few times. The chain links TRBV15 to TRBJ2-2; no definite D call. This CDR3 comprises 18 residues. Germline V gene data show CDR1 as LNHNV and CDR2 as YYDKDF (reference sequence). The germline V and J ends were trimmed by 0 bases and 0 bases, with 14 bases remaining between them. The CDR3 is CATSRDQSSWPNTGELFF. Here the CDR3 DNA reads TGTGCCACCAGCAGAGATCAAAGTAGTTGGCCGAACACCGGGGAGCTGTTTTTT.